A single sample is the source of the 18 T cell receptor beta chains below, sequenced in a study of blood T cell repertoires in COVID-19 (dated by TCRdb to about 2020). The library was built by means of the immunoSEQ multiplex PCR assay. In TCRdb, the immuneACCESS table is reduced to in-frame sequences with V and J assigned. These tables do not hold every clone; where another copy was compared, an unresolved V gene accounts for under half, and the others remain unexplained. Counted in this sample were about 240,000 clones; about nine tenths of them appeared once. 0.83% of the sample belongs to the ten largest clones. Input material: peripheral blood. The receptor source for this set is a man aged 25 to 40 with COVID-19, enrolled during active disease.

V usage is TRBV6-1 and J usage is TRBJ1-5, with a tentative D call TRBD1 (5 bases). CDR3 size: 17 residues. Germline loops: CDR1 MNHNS, CDR2 SASEGT. Trimming pared 2 bases from V and 0 bases from J, leaving 14 bases between. The CDR3 nucleotides read TGTGCCAGCAGTGAACTAGGGGCAGTTTATAGCAATCAGCCCCAGCATTTT. Its protein is CASSELGAVYSNQPQHF.

CDR3 region: CASSPNPGRELFF. In nucleotides, the CDR3 is TGTGCCAGCAGCCCGAATCCTGGGCGGGAACTGTTTTTT. The V and J genes are TRBV7-6 and TRBJ1-4; D call uncertain. The CDR3 has 13 residues. Trimming cost V 5 bases and J 12 bases, with 16 bases left between them. Per germline, CDR1 SGHVS and CDR2 FNYEAQ.

The rearrangement uses TRBV5-1 and TRBJ2-1; 14 positions agree with TRBD2. The germline gives CDR1 SGHRS, CDR2 YFSETQ. The CDR3 is 18 amino acids. The J segment lost 5 bases and the V segment lost 0 bases, leaving 7 bases of the junction unmatched. CDR3 DNA: TGCGCCAGCAGCTTGGCCCAGACTAGCGGGGGGGCCCACAATGAGCAGTTCTTC. This encodes CASSLAQTSGGAHNEQFF.

The CDR3 coding sequence is TGTGCCTGGAGTCCCCTCAAGACAGTCATGAACACTGAAGCTTTCTTT. This gives the protein CAWSPLKTVMNTEAFF. The chain is built from TRBV30 and TRBJ1-1; D perhaps matches TRBD1 (5 bases). This CDR3 is 16 amino acids long. Germline V gene sequence: CDR1 GTSNPN, CDR2 SVGIG (reference sequence). The germline V and J ends were trimmed by 2 bases and 0 bases, with 16 bases remaining between them.

The chain employs TRBV5-1 and TRBJ1-1; D is unclear. V lost 1 base and J lost 1, with 8 bases in between. Per the germline V gene, CDR1 is SGHRS and CDR2 is YFSETQ. This CDR3 comprises 14 residues. Written as DNA, the CDR3 is TGCGCCAGCAGCTTGTGGGCCTCGAACACTGAAGCTTTCTTT. This encodes CASSLWASNTEAFF. Filled out from reference TRBV5-1 and TRBJ1-1, the complete variable domain reads KAGVTQTPRYLIKTRGQQVTLSCSPISGHRSVSWYQQTPGQGLQFLFEYFSETQRNKGNFPGRFSGRQFSNSRSEMNVSTLELGDSALYLCASSLWASNTEAFFGQGTRLTVV.

This clone was observed a single time. The chain carries TRBV6-5 and TRBJ1-6, with a weak D call TRBD1 (5 bases). Per the germline V gene, CDR1 is MNHEY and CDR2 is SVGAGI. The CDR3 has 14 amino acids. Deletions cut 0 bases from V and 11 bases from J, with 11 bases between. CDR3 nucleotide sequence: TGTGCCAGCAGTTACTCGTGGAGGGACCCACCCCTCCACTTT. It translates to CASSYSWRDPPLHF.

Here the CDR3 reads CASTTGVGYTF. The CDR3 DNA is TGTGCCAGCACCACAGGGGTCGGCTACACCTTC. This sequence joins TRBV2 and TRBJ1-2; 7 bases match TRBD1. With 7 bases clipped from V and 8 bases from J, the junction kept 4 bases outside the gene matches. The germline V gene encodes CDR1 SNHLY and CDR2 FYNNEI. The CDR3 extends over 11 amino acids.

The V gene is TRBV7-9, the J gene TRBJ2-3; a weak D match, TRBD1 (6 bases). Germline assignment: CDR1 SEHNR and CDR2 FQNEAQ (reference sequence). V dropped 5 bases and J dropped 4 bases, with 16 bases sitting between them. The CDR3 is made up of 15 amino acids. DNA for the CDR3: TGTGCCAGCAGCCGGGACACCAGTATCGCAGATACGCAGTATTTT. Its protein is CASSRDTSIADTQYF.

The chain is built from TRBV10-3 and TRBJ2-1; 7 positions agree with TRBD1. This CDR3 region has 16 residues. Germline CDR1 is ENHRY and CDR2 is SYGVKD. J gave up 0 bases and V 0 bases, and 2 bases lay outside the gene matches. For the CDR3, the DNA is TGTGCCATCAGTGAGTCGGGACAGATCTCCTACAATGAGCAGTTCTTC. Residues: CAISESGQISYNEQFF.

This rearrangement joins TRBV7-2 to TRBJ1-3; possible D gene TRBD1, 6 bases. This CDR3 has 15 residues. V was cut by 4 bases and J by 3 bases, with 13 bases left in between. Germline CDR1 and CDR2: SGHTA and FQGNSA. The CDR3 spells CASSSDRLGGNTIYF. DNA for the CDR3: TGTGCCAGCAGCTCGGACAGATTGGGTGGAAACACCATATATTTT.

This clone was seen a few times. The chain couples TRBV11-2 to TRBJ2-7; the match to TRBD2 covers 9 bases. Germline trimming cut 3 bases from V and 5 bases from J; bases unmatched to any gene: 17. This CDR3 is built from 18 residues. Germline V lookup: CDR1 SGHAT, CDR2 FQNNGV. The CDR3 DNA follows: TGTGCCAGCAGCTTTGCCCCCCAATCCGGGACTAGCATCCACGAGCAGTACTTC. As protein: CASSFAPQSGTSIHEQYF.

For the CDR3, the DNA is TGTGCCACCCAGAGACAGGGGGTGGGCGAGCAGTACTTC. It encodes CATQRQGVGEQYF. This chain uses TRBV6-5 with TRBJ2-7; 9 bases are shared with TRBD1. The CDR3 extends over 13 amino acids. V shed 10 bases and J 6 bases; nucleotides not matched to a gene: 10. Germline V gives CDR1 MNHEY, CDR2 SVGAGI.

This chain uses TRBV2 with TRBJ1-2, with D maybe TRBD1 (6 bases). Per germline, CDR1 SNHLY and CDR2 FYNNEI. The ends were cut back, 7 bases at V and 4 bases at J, with 13 bases in the middle. The CDR3 covers 13 residues. DNA for the CDR3: TGTGCCAGCATCTTGGGACAAGCCTATGGCTACACCTTC. This translates into CASILGQAYGYTF.

The rearrangement links TRBV3-1 (or the pseudogene TRBV3-2) to TRBJ1-3; tentatively, D is TRBD1 (5 bases). The CDR3 has 16 amino acids. V was cut by 3 bases and J by 0 bases, with 12 bases left in between. Germline CDR1 and CDR2: LGHDT and YNNKEL (reference sequence). Here the CDR3 DNA reads TGTGCCAGCAGCCACCGACAGAGAAGCTCTGGAAACACCATATATTTT. It encodes CASSHRQRSSGNTIYF.

This chain connects TRBV5-1 to TRBJ1-4; possibly TRBD1 for D (5 bases). The CDR3 is 14 residues long. Deletions cut 0 bases from V and 6 bases from J, with 9 bases between. The germline V gene encodes CDR1 SGHRS and CDR2 YFSETQ. DNA for the CDR3: TGCGCCAGCAGCTTGGGGACATCCGATGAAAAACTGTTTTTT. This sequence encodes CASSLGTSDEKLFF.

This clone has more than one count but fewer than ten. Within the sample, other DNA sequences also encode this same CDR3. The chain uses TRBV30 and TRBJ2-5; D remains ambiguous. CDR3 size: 11 residues. V was cut by 0 bases and J by 5 bases, with 4 bases left in between. Germline V gives CDR1 GTSNPN, CDR2 SVGIG (reference sequence). CDR3 region: CAWSVRETQYF. The CDR3 bases are TGTGCCTGGAGTGTACGGGAGACCCAGTACTTC.

This rearrangement joins TRBV12-3 or TRBV12-4 to TRBJ2-3; no reliable D call. Between the trimmed V and J ends, which lost 0 bases and 5 bases, there was a span of 3 bases. The CDR3 totals 12 residues. The CDR3 region is CASSLARDTQYF. As DNA, the CDR3 is TGTGCCAGCAGTTTAGCGAGAGATACGCAGTATTTT.

The chain joins TRBV27 to TRBJ2-1, with 7 bases matching TRBD1. V lost 9 bases, J lost 4 bases, and 9 bases stayed unmatched. CDR1 and CDR2 (germline): MNHEY, SMNVEV (reference sequence). The CDR3 sequence is 14 residues long. This CDR3 is CASSGQNLYNEQFF. In nucleotides, the CDR3 is TGTGCCAGTTCGGGACAGAATTTATACAATGAGCAGTTCTTC.